The entry below describes one T cell receptor (beta chain). This record comes from a study of control samples from healthy donors and cancer patients. Assay used: immunoSEQ multiplex PCR; TCRdb lists only in-frame clones, some missing. The sample lists about 190,000 clones, roughly nine tenths seen once, with about 1.7% in the top ten. The source is a man aged 30-40 years in good health. Sequenced material: blood.

The CDR3 sequence is CASIQDRNYNSPLHF. As DNA, the CDR3 is TGTGCCAGCATCCAGGACAGAAACTATAATTCACCCCTCCACTTT. This rearrangement joins TRBV2 to TRBJ1-6, with D perhaps matching TRBD1 (6 bases). The germline CDR1 and CDR2 sequences are SNHLY and FYNNEI. Trimming cost V 7 bases and J 3 bases, with 13 bases left between them. The CDR3 covers 15 residues.